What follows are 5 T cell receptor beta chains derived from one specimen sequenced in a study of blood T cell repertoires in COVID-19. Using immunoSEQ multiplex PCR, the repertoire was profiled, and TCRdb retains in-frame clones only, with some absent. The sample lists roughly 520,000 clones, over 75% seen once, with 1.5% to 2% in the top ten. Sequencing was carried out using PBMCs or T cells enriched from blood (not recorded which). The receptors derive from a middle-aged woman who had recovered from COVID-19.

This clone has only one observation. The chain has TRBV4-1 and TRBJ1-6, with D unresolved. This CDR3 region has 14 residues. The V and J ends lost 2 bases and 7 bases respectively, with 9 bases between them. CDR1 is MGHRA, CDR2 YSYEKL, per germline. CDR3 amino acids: CASSQIGNNSPLHF. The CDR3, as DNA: TGCGCCAGCAGCCAAATCGGGAACAATTCACCCCTCCACTTT.

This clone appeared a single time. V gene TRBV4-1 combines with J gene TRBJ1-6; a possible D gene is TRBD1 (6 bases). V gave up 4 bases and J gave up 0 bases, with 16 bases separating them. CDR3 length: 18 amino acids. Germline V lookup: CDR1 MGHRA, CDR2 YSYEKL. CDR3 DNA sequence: TGCGCCAGCAGCCCAGATGACAGGCGAAGCTCCTATAATTCACCCCTCCACTTT. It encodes CASSPDDRRSSYNSPLHF.

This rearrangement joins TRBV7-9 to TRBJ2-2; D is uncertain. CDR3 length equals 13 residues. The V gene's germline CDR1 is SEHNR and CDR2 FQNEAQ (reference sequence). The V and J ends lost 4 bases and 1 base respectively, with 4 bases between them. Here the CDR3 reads CASSSMNTGELFF. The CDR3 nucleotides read TGTGCCAGCAGCTCTATGAACACCGGGGAGCTGTTTTTT.

DNA of the CDR3: TGTGCCACCGGGGACAGGGGCCGCTCTGGGGCCAACGTCCTGACTTTC. This translates into CATGDRGRSGANVLTF. The chain links TRBV19 to TRBJ2-6, with 10 nucleotides matching TRBD1. The V gene's germline CDR1 is LNHDA and CDR2 SQIVND (reference sequence). V gave up 10 bases and J gave up 0 bases; unmatched junction bases: 6. CDR3 length equals 16 residues.

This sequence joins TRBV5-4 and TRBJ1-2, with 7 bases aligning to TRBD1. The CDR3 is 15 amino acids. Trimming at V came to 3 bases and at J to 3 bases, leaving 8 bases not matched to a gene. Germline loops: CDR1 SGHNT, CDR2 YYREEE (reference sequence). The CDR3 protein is CASSSRTGNDYGYTF. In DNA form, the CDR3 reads TGTGCCAGCAGCTCTCGGACAGGCAACGACTATGGCTACACCTTC.